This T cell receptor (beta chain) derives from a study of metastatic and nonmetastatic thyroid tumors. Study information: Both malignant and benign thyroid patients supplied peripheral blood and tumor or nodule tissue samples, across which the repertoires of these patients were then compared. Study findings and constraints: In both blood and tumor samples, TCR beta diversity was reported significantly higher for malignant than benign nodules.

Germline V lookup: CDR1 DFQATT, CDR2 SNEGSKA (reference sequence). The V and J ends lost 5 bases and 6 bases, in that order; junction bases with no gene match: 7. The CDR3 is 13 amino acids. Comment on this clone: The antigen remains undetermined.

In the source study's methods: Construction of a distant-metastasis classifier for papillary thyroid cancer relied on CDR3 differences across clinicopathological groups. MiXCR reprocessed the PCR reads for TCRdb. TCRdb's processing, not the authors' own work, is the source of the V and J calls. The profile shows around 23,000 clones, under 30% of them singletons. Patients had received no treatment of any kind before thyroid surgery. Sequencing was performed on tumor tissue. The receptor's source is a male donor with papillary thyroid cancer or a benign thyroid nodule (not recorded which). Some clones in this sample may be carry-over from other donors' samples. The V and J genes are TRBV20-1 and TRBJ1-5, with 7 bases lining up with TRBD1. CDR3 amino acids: CSASRQGGQPQHF. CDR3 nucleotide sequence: TGCAGTGCTTCCCGACAGGGCGGTCAGCCCCAGCATTTT.